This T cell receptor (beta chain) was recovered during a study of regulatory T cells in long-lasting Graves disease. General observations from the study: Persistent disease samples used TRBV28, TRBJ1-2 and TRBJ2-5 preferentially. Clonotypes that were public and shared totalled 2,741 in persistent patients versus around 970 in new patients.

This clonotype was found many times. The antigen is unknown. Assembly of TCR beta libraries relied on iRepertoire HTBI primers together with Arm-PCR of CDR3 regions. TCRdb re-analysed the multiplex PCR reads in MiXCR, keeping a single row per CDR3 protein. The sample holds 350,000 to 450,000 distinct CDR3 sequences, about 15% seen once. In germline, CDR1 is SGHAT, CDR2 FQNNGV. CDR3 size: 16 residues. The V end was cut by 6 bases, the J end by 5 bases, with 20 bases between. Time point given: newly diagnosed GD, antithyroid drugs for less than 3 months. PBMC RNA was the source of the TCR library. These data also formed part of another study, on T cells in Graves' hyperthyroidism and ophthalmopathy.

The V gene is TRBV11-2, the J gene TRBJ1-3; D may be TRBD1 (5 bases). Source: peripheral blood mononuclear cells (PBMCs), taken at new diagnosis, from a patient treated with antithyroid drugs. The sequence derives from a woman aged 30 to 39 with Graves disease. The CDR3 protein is CASRSPRRGWRNTIYF. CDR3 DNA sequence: TGTGCCAGCAGGTCACCTCGGCGGGGGTGGCGAAACACCATATATTTT.